These 5 T cell receptor beta chains originate from one sample sequenced in a study of T cell changes during pregnancy in multiple sclerosis. Data came from immunoSEQ multiplex PCR; TCRdb stores just in-frame clones and leaves some out. This sample carries about 110,000 clones, about 90% of them seen once, and the ten largest clones take 1.5% to 2%. This specimen consisted of peripheral blood, obtained after pregnancy. The receptors shown here come from a female donor with multiple sclerosis, enrolled in a pregnancy study.

This chain connects TRBV27 to TRBJ2-1; 10 bases map to TRBD2. The germline gives CDR1 MNHEY, CDR2 SMNVEV (reference sequence). V was clipped by 7 bases and J by 0 bases; unmatched bases: 6. This CDR3 has 16 residues. The CDR3 reads CASTPGLASSYNEQFF. The CDR3 region has the DNA TGTGCCAGCACTCCGGGACTAGCGAGCTCCTACAATGAGCAGTTCTTC.

This chain uses TRBV19 with TRBJ2-1; 8 nucleotides match TRBD1. Germline-derived CDR1 and CDR2 are LNHDA and SQIVND (reference sequence). The ends lost 3 bases at V and 7 bases at J; junction bases unmatched: 2. The CDR3 totals 13 residues. Written as DNA, the CDR3 is TGTGCCAGTAGTATTAGACAGGGGAATGAGCAGTTCTTC. Its protein product is CASSIRQGNEQFF. Looking up the rest from reference TRBV19 and TRBJ2-1 gives the full variable domain: DGGITQSPKYLFRKEGQNVTLSCEQNLNHDAMYWYRQDPGQGLRLIYYSQIVNDFQKGDIAEGYSVSREKKESFPLTVTSAQKNPTAFYLCASSIRQGNEQFFGPGTRLTVL.

V and J are TRBV2 and TRBJ2-3; 7 bases are a match to TRBD2. Germline-derived CDR1 and CDR2 are SNHLY and FYNNEI. V was pared by 7 bases and J by 2 bases, with 9 bases of the junction left unmatched. This CDR3 spans 15 amino acids. DNA of the CDR3: TGTGCCAGCACCGTTCGGGCGGGGGACACAGATACGCAGTATTTT. This sequence encodes CASTVRAGDTDTQYF.

The gene calls are TRBV7-3 and TRBJ2-7; perhaps TRBD2 as D (6 bases). Germline CDR1 reads SGHTA; CDR2 reads FQGTGA. The CDR3 loop spans 14 amino acids. Trimming removed 3 bases from V and 0 bases from J, with 9 bases in between. The CDR3 region has the DNA TGTGCCAGCAGCTTGGAGGGTTTCTCCTACGAGCAGTACTTC. This codes for CASSLEGFSYEQYF.

The rearrangement joins TRBV10-3 to TRBJ1-2; 7 nucleotides align to TRBD1. The J segment lost 8 bases and the V segment lost 2 bases, leaving 8 bases of the junction unmatched. The CDR3 spans 14 residues. CDR1 and CDR2 from the germline V gene are ENHRY and SYGVKD. This CDR3 is CAISEPTGSGGYTF. DNA for the CDR3: TGTGCCATCAGTGAGCCGACAGGGAGCGGCGGCTACACCTTC.